What follows are 17 T cell receptor beta chains derived from one specimen sequenced in a study of blood T cells in healthy people across ages. Primers used in a second PCR of roughly 7 to 12 cycles were a sample-barcoded 5' primer and a J-beta primer mix. A single record per CDR3 protein comes from TCRdb applying MiXCR to the 5' RACE reads. The sample records about 780,000 distinct CDR3 sequences, 46% being singletons. Sequences were obtained from blood. Source of these receptors: a man at least 80 years old in good health.

The chain joins TRBV20-1 to TRBJ2-5, with D perhaps TRBD1 (6 bases). The CDR3 covers 13 residues. V gave up 5 bases and J gave up 4 bases, with 14 bases separating them. Germline loops: CDR1 DFQATT, CDR2 SNEGSKA (reference sequence). This CDR3 reads CSAPGVGTETQYF. DNA for the CDR3: TGCAGTGCTCCAGGGGTGGGGACAGAGACCCAGTACTTC.

This chain joins TRBV20-1 and TRBJ2-1, with TRBD2 matching over 8 bases. Trimming cost V 6 bases and J 7 bases; bases outside gene matches: 17. Germline V gene lookup returns CDR1 DFQATT and CDR2 SNEGSKA (reference sequence). There are 16 residues in the CDR3. The chain's CDR3 is CSALPLGREVLNEQFF. The CDR3, as DNA: TGCAGTGCCCTCCCCCTGGGGCGGGAGGTCCTGAATGAGCAGTTCTTC.

The V and J genes are TRBV7-9 and TRBJ1-2; D may be TRBD1 (6 bases). The CDR3 runs to 13 residues. V was pared by 3 bases and J by 5 bases, with 10 bases between. CDR1 and CDR2 (germline): SEHNR, FQNEAQ (reference sequence). CDR3 loop: CASSFTQGYGYTF. DNA for the CDR3: TGTGCCAGCAGCTTCACACAGGGATATGGCTACACCTTC. Full variable domain (outside the CDR3, taken from reference TRBV7-9 and TRBJ1-2): DTGVSQNPRHKITKRGQNVTFRCDPISEHNRLYWYRQTLGQGPEFLTYFQNEAQLEKSRLLSDRFSAERPKGSFSTLEIQRTEQGDSAMYLCASSFTQGYGYTFGSGTRLTVV.

V is TRBV7-2 and J is TRBJ2-7, with TRBD2 identical over 10 bases. Germline lookup yields CDR1 SGHTA and CDR2 FQGNSA. V shed 5 bases and J 2 bases; nucleotides not matched to a gene: 6. This CDR3 spans 15 amino acids. The CDR3 reads CASSRLAGDPYEQYF. The DNA for the CDR3 is TGTGCCAGCAGCCGACTAGCGGGCGACCCCTACGAGCAGTACTTC.

Turning to this clonotype: One end of the junction fails to match germline, which may point to a read error. The J gene is TRBJ1-4, the V gene TRBV10-3; 8 nucleotides agree with TRBD1. The V gene's germline CDR1 is ENHRY and CDR2 SYGVKD. The length of the CDR3 is 16 residues. CDR3 DNA sequence: TGTGCTATCAAAGGAGGACAGGGCGTATCTAATGAAAAACTGTTTTTT. It specifies CAIKGGQGVSNEKLFF.

This clonotype occurred many times. The chain is built from TRBV28 and TRBJ2-3; D is perhaps TRBD2 (6 bases). The germline CDR1 and CDR2 sequences are MDHEN and SYDVKM. This CDR3 has 15 amino acids. The V and J ends lost 5 bases and 2 bases respectively, with 14 bases between them. CDR3 DNA sequence: TGTGCCAGCAGTCTAGCCGGGAGCGACACAGATACGCAGTATTTT. As protein: CASSLAGSDTDTQYF.

The rearrangement uses TRBV20-1 and TRBJ2-7; 13 bases agree with TRBD2. J was trimmed by 3 bases and V by 1 base; bases with no gene match: 21. Germline values: CDR1 DFQATT, CDR2 SNEGSKA (reference sequence). The CDR3 loop spans 21 amino acids. CDR3 DNA: TGCAGTGCTAGAGCGGTCAGCGGACTAGCGGGGGTAGCCCAACACTTCTACGAGCAGTACTTC. It codes for CSARAVSGLAGVAQHFYEQYF.

This clonotype was seen only a few times. The chain links TRBV12-3 or TRBV12-4 to TRBJ2-3; 7 positions match TRBD2. This CDR3 is built from 15 residues. The ends lost 5 bases at V and 2 bases at J; junction bases unmatched: 7. The DNA of the CDR3 is TGTGCCAGCAGTCCCGGGGGAGGGAACACAGATACGCAGTATTTT. Its translation: CASSPGGGNTDTQYF.

The chain combines TRBV7-2 with TRBJ2-7; possible D gene TRBD2, 5 bases. The CDR3 covers 15 residues. Between the trimmed V and J ends, which lost 7 bases and 2 bases, there was a span of 18 bases. The V gene's germline CDR1 is SGHTA and CDR2 FQGNSA. This CDR3 reads CASNSRQTGTYEQYF. CDR3 in DNA: TGTGCCAGCAACTCCCGCCAGACGGGAACCTACGAGCAGTACTTC.

As regards this clonotype: This may arise from a read error, as a much more abundant clone is one base away. V and J are TRBV12-3 or TRBV12-4 and TRBJ2-4; D uncertain. Gene TRBJ2-7 matches the end of the DNA better, so the J call may be wrong. This CDR3 is 15 amino acids long. The CDR3 DNA reads as TGTACCAGCAGTAGGGTTGGCGGAGCCGGCTACGAGCAGTACTTC. As protein: CTSSRVGGAGYEQYF.

Points on this clonotype: The junction shows a germline mismatch at one end, possibly a read error. This rearrangement joins TRBV5-1 to TRBJ2-5, with D possibly matching TRBD1 (5 bases). This CDR3 is built from 13 residues. Germline V gene data show CDR1 as SGHRS and CDR2 as YFSETQ. CDR3 protein: CASSLEGRETRYF. CDR3 sequence (DNA): TGCGCCAGCAGCTTGGAGGGGCGCGAGACCCGGTACTTC.

This clonotype was detected a few times. The chain couples TRBV18 to TRBJ2-5; TRBD2 agrees at 8 bases. CDR1 KGHSH and CDR2 LQKENI come from the germline V gene. CDR3 size: 14 residues. Losses at the gene ends were 8 bases for V and 11 bases for J; bases not matched to a gene: 16. The CDR3 sequence: CASSQTGGRNEQYF. CDR3 DNA: TGTGCCAGCAGTCAGACGGGAGGGCGCAATGAGCAGTACTTC.

The rearrangement joins TRBV12-3 or TRBV12-4 to TRBJ2-3; 8 nucleotides match TRBD2. This CDR3 has 14 amino acids. Trimming at V came to 3 bases and at J to 4 bases, leaving 3 bases not matched to a gene. The CDR3 loop reads CASSLDGRADTQYF. The DNA of the CDR3 is TGTGCCAGCAGTTTGGACGGGAGGGCAGATACGCAGTATTTT.

The rearrangement links TRBV5-1 to TRBJ2-3; D remains unclear. This CDR3 is 16 amino acids long. The V gene's germline CDR1 is SGHRS and CDR2 YFSETQ. Trimming removed 0 bases from V and 0 bases from J, with 11 bases in between. Written as DNA, the CDR3 is TGCGCCAGCAGCTTGGTTTTTGGAGCAAGCACAGATACGCAGTATTTT. It encodes CASSLVFGASTDTQYF.

The chain carries TRBV5-1 and TRBJ2-7; D may be TRBD1 or TRBD2 (5 bases each). With 4 bases removed from V and 3 bases from J, the gap between germline ends came to 11 bases. CDR1 and CDR2 from the germline V gene are SGHRS and YFSETQ. There are 13 residues in the CDR3. DNA for the CDR3: TGCGCCAGCAGCCACGGGACCCTCTACGAGCAGTACTTC. This codes for CASSHGTLYEQYF.

This CDR3 reads CASSPRSGLGSGANVLTF. CDR3 bases: TGTGCCAGCAGCCCGAGGTCGGGACTGGGCTCTGGGGCCAACGTCCTGACTTTC. The rearrangement joins TRBV7-3 to TRBJ2-6; D is perhaps TRBD2 (6 bases). Germline V gene lookup returns CDR1 SGHTA and CDR2 FQGTGA. The V end lost 5 bases, the J end lost 0 bases, and 17 bases lay between the germline ends. The CDR3 contains 18 residues.

The V gene is TRBV3-1, the J gene TRBJ2-1; D possibly matches TRBD1 or TRBD2 (5 bases each). Per the germline V gene, CDR1 is LGHDT and CDR2 is YNNKEL (reference sequence). The CDR3 totals 14 residues. V shed 7 bases and J shed 3 bases, with 13 bases lying between them. The CDR3 DNA sequence: TGTGCCAGCACTGGCAGGGAGTTCTACAATGAGCAGTTCTTC. Its protein product is CASTGREFYNEQFF.